This T cell receptor (beta chain) was profiled in a study of shared clonotypes between healthy human individuals. Naive-designated CD8 cells lacked CD45RO, were positively enriched for CCR7, and omitted terminally differentiated effector memory CD45RA+ cells. Some clones are missing from TCRdb's copy, which holds only in-frame ones; the method was immunoSEQ multiplex PCR. The sample lists approximately 2,000,000 clones; around 93% were seen once. V was pared by 4 bases and J by 1 base, with 11 bases between. Germline CDR1 and CDR2: MGHRA and YSYEKL. This CDR3 is 15 amino acids long. The specimen sequenced was naive CD8+ T cells from PBMCs. The clonotype comes from a man between 18 and 29 years old in good health. Some clones in this sample may be carry-over from other donors' samples. The J gene is TRBJ1-5, the V gene TRBV4-1, with no clear D. The CDR3 nucleotides read TGCGCCAGCAGCCTTCTGGCCACGAGCAATCAGCCCCAGCATTTT. Encoded protein: CASSLLATSNQPQHF.